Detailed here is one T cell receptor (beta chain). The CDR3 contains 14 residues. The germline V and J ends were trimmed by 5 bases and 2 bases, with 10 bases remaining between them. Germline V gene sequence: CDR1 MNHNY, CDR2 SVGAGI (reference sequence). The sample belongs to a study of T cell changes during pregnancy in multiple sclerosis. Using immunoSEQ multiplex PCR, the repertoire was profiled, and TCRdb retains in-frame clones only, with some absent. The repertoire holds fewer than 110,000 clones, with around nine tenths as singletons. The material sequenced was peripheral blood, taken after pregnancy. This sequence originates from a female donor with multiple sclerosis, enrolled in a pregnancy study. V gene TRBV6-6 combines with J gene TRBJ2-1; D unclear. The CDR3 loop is CASSNENPYNEQFF. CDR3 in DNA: TGTGCCAGCAGTAACGAGAACCCCTACAATGAGCAGTTCTTC.